A selection of T cell receptor beta chains follows, all from one sample in a study of T-cell memory formation after mild COVID-19. TCRdb recomputed calls from the 5' RACE reads with MiXCR, one row per CDR3 protein. Here the sample spans just over 200,000 distinct CDR3 sequences, about 9.2% being singletons. Material: PBMCs or a T cell subset sorted from them (not recorded which). The receptors stem from a man in his late teens or twenties who had mild COVID-19 (a few samples of this study predate the infection). Cell type and time point are not known. CDR3s include the opening cysteine and the closing phenylalanine or tryptophan. The order of the fields is J gene, D gene, V gene, clone size, CDR3 protein, CDR3 DNA. D genes are given only for firm matches. For some rows the clone size is stated as once, few or many, or as a class when expanded; others skip it.

TRBJ2-3,-,TRBV13,few,CASSLGPDTQYF,TGTGCCAGCAGCTTAGGACCAGATACGCAGTATTTT
TRBJ1-2,TRBD1,TRBV19,few,CASSPSEDRGLYGYTF,TGTGCCAGTAGTCCATCGGAGGACAGGGGATTGTATGGCTACACCTTC
TRBJ1-6,TRBD1,TRBV29-1,-,CSVRTGSSPLHF,TGCAGCGTGCGGACAGGGTCTTCACCCCTCCACTTT
TRBJ1-5,TRBD1,TRBV19,few,CATVGQGNQPQHF,TGTGCCACCGTGGGACAGGGCAATCAGCCCCAGCATTTT
TRBJ2-5,-,TRBV18,-,CASSPLGRETQYF,TGTGCCAGCTCACCACTGGGAAGGGAGACCCAGTACTTC
TRBJ2-2,-,TRBV6-2/TRBV6-3,-,CASTGTNTGELFF,TGTGCCAGCACCGGGACTAACACCGGGGAGCTGTTTTTT
TRBJ1-2,TRBD1,TRBV6-1,many,CASSDPGQGTYGYTF,TGTGCCAGCAGTGACCCGGGACAGGGGACCTATGGCTACACCTTC
TRBJ2-7,-,TRBV3-1,-,CASSPGYGEQYF,TGTGCCAGCAGCCCAGGCTACGGCGAGCAGTACTTC
TRBJ1-2,TRBD1,TRBV10-3,many,CAISSFAQGTKGYTF,TGTGCCATCAGTTCATTTGCACAGGGGACTAAAGGCTACACCTTC
TRBJ2-2,-,TRBV27,-,CASSRRSPLNTGELFF,TGTGCCAGCAGTCGCCGGTCACCGCTTAACACCGGGGAGCTGTTTTTT
TRBJ1-2,-,TRBV9,few,CASSETQNYGYTF,TGTGCCAGCAGCGAGACACAAAACTATGGCTACACCTTC
TRBJ2-1,TRBD1,TRBV7-2,many,CASSFGDREGNEQFF,TGTGCCAGCAGCTTCGGGGACAGGGAAGGGAATGAGCAGTTCTTC
TRBJ1-1,-,TRBV12-3/TRBV12-4,many,CASSPNREGAEAFF,TGTGCCAGCAGTCCTAACAGGGAGGGGGCTGAAGCTTTCTTT
TRBJ1-6,-,TRBV11-2,-,CASTGGDNSPLHF,TGTGCCAGCACTGGAGGGGATAATTCACCCCTCCACTTT
TRBJ1-3,TRBD1,TRBV12-3/TRBV12-4,-,CASSFRTGGNTIYF,TGTGCCAGCAGTTTTAGGACAGGAGGAAACACCATATATTTT
TRBJ1-5,-,TRBV18,-,CASSKSGVTDQPQHF,TGTGCCAGCTCAAAATCAGGGGTGACTGATCAGCCCCAGCATTTT
TRBJ2-7,-,TRBV7-2,few,CASSVERVNEQYF,TGTGCCAGCAGCGTAGAAAGGGTGAACGAGCAGTACTTC
TRBJ2-1,-,TRBV7-8,-,CASSLDVYNEQFF,TGTGCCAGCAGCTTAGACGTCTACAATGAGCAGTTCTTC
TRBJ2-1,-,TRBV28,few,CASSLLSGNNEQFF,TGTGCCAGCAGTTTATTATCGGGGAACAATGAGCAGTTCTTC
TRBJ2-6,-,TRBV5-1,few,CASSLIARAGANVLTF,TGCGCCAGCAGCTTGATAGCCAGGGCTGGGGCCAACGTCCTGACTTTC
TRBJ1-5,-,TRBV15,few,CATSGTFNQPQHF,TGTGCCACCTCCGGGACATTCAATCAGCCCCAGCATTTT
TRBJ2-5,-,TRBV7-2,few,CASSPLARGPQETQYF,TGTGCCAGCAGCCCCCTGGCCCGGGGACCCCAAGAGACCCAGTACTTC
TRBJ1-5,-,TRBV12-3/TRBV12-4,few,CASSTTLLQANQPQHF,TGTGCCAGCAGCACCACACTTTTACAGGCCAATCAGCCCCAGCATTTT
TRBJ1-1,-,TRBV4-1,few,CASRRGDGEAFF,TGCGCCAGCAGGAGGGGGGATGGTGAAGCTTTCTTT
TRBJ2-1,-,TRBV10-3,-,CAISESNRQARGTQQFF,TGTGCCATCAGTGAGTCGAACCGACAGGCGCGGGGTACTCAGCAGTTCTTC